This T cell receptor (beta chain) was retrieved from a study of cytomegalovirus exposure and HLA in healthy donors. Trimming took off 5 bases at V and 0 bases at J, with 13 bases between the two ends. CDR3 length equals 16 residues. The germline gives CDR1 LNHDA, CDR2 SQIVND (reference sequence). PCR amplification relied on 60 Vbeta primers (plus 13 Jbeta primers). The assay was immunoSEQ multiplex PCR, and TCRdb's table has in-frame clones only and misses some. The sample carries about 180,000 clones, approximately 80% recorded once. The V and J genes are TRBV19 and TRBJ2-2; no definite D call. The specimen was PBMCs. This clonotype originated in a girl aged 5-17 years in good health and CMV-seropositive. The chain's CDR3 is CASSRAAGSNTGELFF. In nucleotides, the CDR3 is TGTGCCAGTAGTCGTGCGGCCGGATCGAACACCGGGGAGCTGTTTTTT.